This paragraph covers one TCR beta chain sequence. Study processing details: Reference gene primer amplification gave nucleated cell count estimates. The method was immunoSEQ multiplex PCR; TCRdb's version includes in-frame clones alone and lacks a portion of them. For V, J and clone size, that table is used; D and trimming come from the DNA. The data show nearly 300,000 clones, with around 88% seen just once and just under 7% held by the top ten. There are 14 residues in the CDR3. CDR1 and CDR2 from the germline V gene are MGHRA and YSYEKL. V was clipped by 0 bases and J by 2 bases, with 8 bases between them. The data were obtained in a study of blood T cell repertoires in COVID-19. Overall study context: Sites across the United States, Italy and Spain contributed samples from acute and convalescent COVID-19. The analysed material was cDNA or gDNA that came from T cells, B-cell-depleted T cells, or PBMCs.

The sequencing sample was made of peripheral blood. The sequence derives from a woman in her thirties who had recovered from COVID-19. The chain recombines TRBV4-1 with TRBJ2-7, with unresolved D. In DNA, the CDR3 is TGCGCCAGCAGCCAAGATCCCCTCCCCTACGAGCAGTACTTC. It yields the protein CASSQDPLPYEQYF.